This T cell receptor (beta chain) derives from a study of T cell responses to AZD1222 COVID-19 vaccine. Study-level results: Most donors were white British, females outnumbered males, and clonal diversity was possibly underestimated. Spike-specific TCR depth and breadth grew after two AZD1222 doses. In all cases, repertoires were sampled only after the peak T cell response.

Produced via immunoSEQ multiplex PCR; TCRdb's table is partial and in-frame only. The table includes about 110,000 clones, about 90% detected once. Comment on this clone: Its antigen is not identified. This sample also contains other DNA sequences that code for the same CDR3.

The origin of this receptor is an adult in good health. The sample in question was peripheral blood, obtained on day 0 of AZD1222 vaccination.

The DNA for the CDR3 is TGTGCCAGCAGCTTAGCAGGGGTGAACACTGAAGCTTTCTTT. This codes for CASSLAGVNTEAFF. The chain couples TRBV7-2 to TRBJ1-1, with a tentative D call TRBD1 (5 bases). The germline gives CDR1 SGHTA, CDR2 FQGNSA. Trimming took off 0 bases at V and 0 bases at J, with 5 bases between the two ends. The CDR3 is made up of 14 amino acids.